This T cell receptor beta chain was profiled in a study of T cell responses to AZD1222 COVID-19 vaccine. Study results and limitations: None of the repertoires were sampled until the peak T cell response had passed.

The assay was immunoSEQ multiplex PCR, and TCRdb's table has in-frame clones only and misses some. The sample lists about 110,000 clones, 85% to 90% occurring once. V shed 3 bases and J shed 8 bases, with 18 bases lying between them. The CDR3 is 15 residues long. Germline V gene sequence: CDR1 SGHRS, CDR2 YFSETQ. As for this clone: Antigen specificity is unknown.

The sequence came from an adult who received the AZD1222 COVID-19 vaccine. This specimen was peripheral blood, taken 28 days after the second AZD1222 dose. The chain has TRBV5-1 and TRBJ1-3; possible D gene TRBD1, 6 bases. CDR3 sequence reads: CASSSGEVLGDTIYF. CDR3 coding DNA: TGCGCCAGCAGCTCAGGGGAAGTCCTGGGGGACACCATATATTTT.